A selection of T cell receptor beta chains follows, all from one sample in a study of blood T cell repertoires in COVID-19. TCRdb's table, derived via immunoSEQ multiplex PCR, lists solely in-frame clones and lacks some. This sample yields hundreds of thousands of clones, of which 88% are seen a single time; roughly 6.8% belongs to the top ten. The sample consisted of peripheral blood. The receptors were gathered from a woman in her thirties with COVID-19, enrolled during active disease. Each CDR3 is given with its conserved first and last residue. Each record gives: clone size, D gene, J gene, V gene, CDR3 DNA, CDR3 protein. The D gene is left open where the match is weak. Size is omitted from some rows. Given values are once, few, many or a class for expanded clones.

size: NA
D: TRBD1
J: TRBJ2-3
V: TRBV7-8
DNA: TGTGCCAGCAGTCCCACTCCGGGACAGGGGACAGATACGCAGTATTTT
CDR3: CASSPTPGQGTDTQYF

size: NA
D: TRBD1
J: TRBJ1-1
V: TRBV2
DNA: TGTGCCAGCAGTGGACCGGGACAGGGGACCCACATGAACACTGAAGCTTTCTTT
CDR3: CASSGPGQGTHMNTEAFF

size: NA
D: NA
J: TRBJ2-1
V: TRBV7-9
DNA: TGTGCCAGCAGCTTAGGAGGGAACTACAATGAGCAGTTCTTC
CDR3: CASSLGGNYNEQFF

size: NA
D: TRBD1
J: TRBJ1-4
V: TRBV11-3
DNA: TGTGCCAGCAGCCCAAGGGACAGAAGTAATGAAAAACTGTTTTTT
CDR3: CASSPRDRSNEKLFF

size: few
D: NA
J: TRBJ1-5
V: TRBV18
DNA: TGTGCCAGCTCACAGCAGGGGAATCAGCCCCAGCATTTT
CDR3: CASSQQGNQPQHF

size: once
D: TRBD1
J: TRBJ2-7
V: TRBV18
DNA: TGTGCCAGCTCACAGACCGTTCCGGGACAGGGAGTTGCCGAGCAGTACTTC
CDR3: CASSQTVPGQGVAEQYF

size: NA
D: TRBD1
J: TRBJ1-2
V: TRBV9
DNA: TGTGCCAGCAGCGTCGGACAGGGTTGGGGTACCTATGGCTACACCTTC
CDR3: CASSVGQGWGTYGYTF

size: NA
D: NA
J: TRBJ2-3
V: TRBV6-5
DNA: TGTGCCAGCAGTTACTATGGTACTAGCACAGATACGCAGTATTTT
CDR3: CASSYYGTSTDTQYF

size: NA
D: TRBD2
J: TRBJ2-3
V: TRBV7-9
DNA: TGTGCCAGCAGCTCCCAACTAGCGGCAAGCCCTCGGGATACGCAGTATTTT
CDR3: CASSSQLAASPRDTQYF

size: once
D: TRBD2
J: TRBJ2-5
V: TRBV6-6
DNA: TGTGCCAGCAGTTCGCTAGCGGGAGTAGGAGAGACCCAGTACTTC
CDR3: CASSSLAGVGETQYF

size: NA
D: TRBD1
J: TRBJ2-1
V: TRBV6-2/TRBV6-3
DNA: TGTGCCAGCAGTTATCCGGACAGGGGGTTCGATGAGCAGTTCTTC
CDR3: CASSYPDRGFDEQFF

size: NA
D: NA
J: TRBJ2-5
V: TRBV7-9
DNA: TGTGCCAGCAGCCCCGGTGGTTACCAAGAGACCCAGTACTTC
CDR3: CASSPGGYQETQYF

size: NA
D: TRBD2
J: TRBJ2-1
V: TRBV29-1
DNA: TGCAGCGTCTTATATACTAGCGGGGGGTCTTACAATGAGCAGTTCTTC
CDR3: CSVLYTSGGSYNEQFF

size: NA
D: NA
J: TRBJ1-1
V: TRBV18
DNA: TGTGCCAGCTCACCTTCGGAGGCGGGCACTGAAGCTTTCTTT
CDR3: CASSPSEAGTEAFF

size: few
D: TRBD2
J: TRBJ2-1
V: TRBV2
DNA: TGTGCCAGCAGCTTTGCAGCGGGAGTGAAGTTCTTC
CDR3: CASSFAAGVKFF